Listed below are T cell receptor beta chains from one sample, sequenced in a study of shared clonotypes between healthy human individuals. Measured with immunoSEQ multiplex PCR; TCRdb has only the in-frame clones, and not every one. In the table there are about 490,000 clones, roughly four fifths of which are singletons. The sequencing input was PBMCs. Receptor source: a woman aged 40-49 years in good health. Some clones in this sample may be carry-over from other donors' samples. The CDR3 runs from the conserved cysteine through the conserved F or W. A D gene is named only where the DNA matches it firmly. The listing skips clone size in some rows; elsewhere it reads once, few, many or a size class.

j_call clone_size v_call d_call cdr3_nt cdr3_aa
TRBJ2-7 . TRBV5-4 . TGTGCCAGCAGCCTCGAGGCCTACGAGCAGTACTTC CASSLEAYEQYF
TRBJ1-3 few TRBV7-9 TRBD1 TGTGCCATTCCCAAGGGGGCCGTCGCGGACACCATATATTTT CAIPKGAVADTIYF
TRBJ2-2 many TRBV6-6 . TGTGCCAGCAGTCGCACTGTCTCCGGGGAGCTGTTTTTT CASSRTVSGELFF
TRBJ2-1 . TRBV10-2 TRBD2 TGCGCCAGCAGTGAGTCGAGGGGACTAGCGGGTATTTACAATGAGCAGTTCTTC CASSESRGLAGIYNEQFF
TRBJ1-2 . TRBV4-2 . TGTGCCAGCAGCCAAGAGCGGCACTATGGCTCCCAACCCTACACCTTC CASSQERHYGSQPYTF
TRBJ1-1 . TRBV5-4 . TGTGCCAGCAGCTGGGGAGGGGGTGCGAACACTGAAGCTTTCTTT CASSWGGGANTEAFF
TRBJ2-2 . TRBV7-9 TRBD1 TGTGCCAGCAGCTTGAGGCGAGGGACAGGGGGTAACACCGGGGAGCTGTTTTTT CASSLRRGTGGNTGELFF
TRBJ2-1 few TRBV10-2 . TGCGCCAGCAGTTGGGGACGGAACTACAATGAGCAGTTCTTC CASSWGRNYNEQFF
TRBJ2-1 . TRBV29-1 . TGCAGCGTTGCCCCCCAGGGAGCCTACAATGAGCAGTTCTTC CSVAPQGAYNEQFF
TRBJ1-2 few TRBV7-8 . TGTGCCAGCAGCTTAGGTCGGGGGGCCATCTATGGCTACACCTTC CASSLGRGAIYGYTF
TRBJ2-1 many TRBV28 TRBD2 TGTGCCAGCAAGGATCGCGGGAGGACCTACAATGAGCAGTTCTTC CASKDRGRTYNEQFF
TRBJ1-1 many TRBV18 . TGTGCCAGCTCACCACCTCTAATCCTTACTACCTACCCCACTGAAGCTTTCTTT CASSPPLILTTYPTEAFF
TRBJ1-3 . TRBV5-1 . TGCGCCAGCAGCTTGGGGCAGACTGGAAACACCATATATTTT CASSLGQTGNTIYF
TRBJ1-5 . TRBV18 . TGTGCCAGCTCACCAACCGGAGGACAGCCCCAGCATTTT CASSPTGGQPQHF
TRBJ2-3 . TRBV2 TRBD1 TGTGCCAGCAGTCGACCGGGACAGGGGGGGACAGATACGCAGTATTTT CASSRPGQGGTDTQYF
TRBJ1-5 few TRBV30 . TGTGCCTGGAGCGGACTACTCGATCAGCCCCAGCATTTT CAWSGLLDQPQHF
TRBJ2-1 few TRBV5-1 . TGCGCCAGCAGCTTTGGCAGGGCTCCTACTTTAAGGGATGAGCAGTTCTTC CASSFGRAPTLRDEQFF
TRBJ2-3 . TRBV7-8 . TGTGCCAGCAGCTTAGTTTCAGATACGCAGTATTTT CASSLVSDTQYF
TRBJ2-2 . TRBV19 TRBD2 TGTGCCAGTAGTAGGGGGAGGGTTCCGTTGTCCGCCGGGGAGCTGTTTTTT CASSRGRVPLSAGELFF
TRBJ1-4 . TRBV28 . TGTGCCAGCAGCCGTTATCAGGGTAATGAAAAACTGTTTTTT CASSRYQGNEKLFF
TRBJ2-3 many TRBV7-2 TRBD2 TGTGCCAGCAGACAACTAGCGGGAGCCTTCACAGATACGCAGTATTTT CASRQLAGAFTDTQYF
TRBJ2-5 few TRBV30 . TGTGCCTGGAGTGTAGTTTCGGGGCGATCAGAGACCCAGTACTTC CAWSVVSGRSETQYF
TRBJ1-5 few TRBV2 . TGTGCCAGCAGGGGTCAGAATCAGCCCCAGCATTTT CASRGQNQPQHF
TRBJ1-5 . TRBV7-9 . TGTGCCAACGCGACAGGAAATCAGCCCCAGCATTTT CANATGNQPQHF